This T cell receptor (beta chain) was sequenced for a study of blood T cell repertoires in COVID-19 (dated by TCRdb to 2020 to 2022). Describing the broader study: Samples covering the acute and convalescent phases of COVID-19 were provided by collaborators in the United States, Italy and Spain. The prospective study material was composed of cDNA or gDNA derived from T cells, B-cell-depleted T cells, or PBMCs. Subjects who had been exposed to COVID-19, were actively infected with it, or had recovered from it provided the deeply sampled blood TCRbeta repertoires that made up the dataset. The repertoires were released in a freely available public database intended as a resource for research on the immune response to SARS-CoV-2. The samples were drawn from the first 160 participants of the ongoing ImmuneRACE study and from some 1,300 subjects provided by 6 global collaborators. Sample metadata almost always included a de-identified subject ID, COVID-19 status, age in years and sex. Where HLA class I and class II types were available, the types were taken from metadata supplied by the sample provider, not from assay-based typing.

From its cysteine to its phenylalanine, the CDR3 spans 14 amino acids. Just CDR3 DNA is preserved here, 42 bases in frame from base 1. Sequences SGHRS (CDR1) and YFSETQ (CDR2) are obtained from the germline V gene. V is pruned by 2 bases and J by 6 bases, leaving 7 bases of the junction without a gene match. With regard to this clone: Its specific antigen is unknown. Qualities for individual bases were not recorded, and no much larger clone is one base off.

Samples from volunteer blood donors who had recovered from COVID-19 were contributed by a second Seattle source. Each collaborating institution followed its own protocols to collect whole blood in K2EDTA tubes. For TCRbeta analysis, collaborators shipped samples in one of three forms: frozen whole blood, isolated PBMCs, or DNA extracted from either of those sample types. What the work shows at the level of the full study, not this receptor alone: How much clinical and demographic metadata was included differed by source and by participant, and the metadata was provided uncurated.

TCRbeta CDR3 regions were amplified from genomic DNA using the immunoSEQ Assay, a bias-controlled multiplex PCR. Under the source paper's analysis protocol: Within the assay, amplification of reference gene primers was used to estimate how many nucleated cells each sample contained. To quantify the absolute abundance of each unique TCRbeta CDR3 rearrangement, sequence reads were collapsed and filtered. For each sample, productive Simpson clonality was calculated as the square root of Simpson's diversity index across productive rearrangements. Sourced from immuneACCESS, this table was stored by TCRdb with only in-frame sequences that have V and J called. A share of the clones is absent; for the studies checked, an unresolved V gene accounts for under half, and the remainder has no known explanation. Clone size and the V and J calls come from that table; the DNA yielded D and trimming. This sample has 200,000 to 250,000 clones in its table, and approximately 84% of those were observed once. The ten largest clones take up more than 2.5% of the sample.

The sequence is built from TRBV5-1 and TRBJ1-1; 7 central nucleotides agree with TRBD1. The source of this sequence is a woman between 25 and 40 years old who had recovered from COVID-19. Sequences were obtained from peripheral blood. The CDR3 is CASSFDRAGSEAFF. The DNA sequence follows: TGCGCCAGCAGCTTTGACAGGGCGGGTTCTGAAGCTTTCTTT.